These 23 T cell receptor beta chains were all obtained from the same sample, sequenced in a study of early T cells in non-severe SARS-CoV-2 infection. TCRdb re-called the 5' RACE reads through MiXCR, storing one row per CDR3 protein. The sample contains approximately 35,000 distinct CDR3 sequences, about 5% of which appear only once. The sample consisted of whole blood. The receptor source for this set is an adult who was a healthcare worker with PCR-confirmed SARS-CoV-2 infection or an uninfected control (not recorded which).

This clonotype was observed a few times. The chain carries TRBV6-5 and TRBJ2-7; D possibly corresponds to TRBD1 (6 bases). Germline CDR1 reads MNHEY; CDR2 reads SVGAGI. The V gene lost 6 bases and the J gene lost 8 bases, with 23 bases spanning the gap. CDR3 length: 15 residues. CDR3: CASSRTEGVPPQQYF. CDR3 nucleotide sequence: TGTGCCAGCAGCCGCACAGAGGGGGTCCCCCCCCAGCAGTACTTC.

This clonotype occurred a few times. The chain carries TRBV11-2 and TRBJ2-7; a weak D match, TRBD1 (6 bases). The germline V and J ends were trimmed by 5 bases and 2 bases, with 10 bases remaining between them. CDR3 length: 13 amino acids. Germline CDR1 reads SGHAT; CDR2 reads FQNNGV. The CDR3, as DNA: TGTGCCAGCAGCAGGGACACCGCCTACGAGCAGTACTTC. It is translated as CASSRDTAYEQYF.

Many counts were recorded for this clonotype. CDR3 in DNA: TGTGCCAGCAGTTACGGGGATAACTATGGCTACACCTTC. Translated, it gives CASSYGDNYGYTF. The chain links TRBV6-6 to TRBJ1-2; D call uncertain. The V gene's germline CDR1 is MNHNY and CDR2 SVGAGI (reference sequence). This CDR3 comprises 13 residues. V was clipped by 2 bases and J by 1 base, with 5 bases between them.

This clonotype came up many times. The chain is built from TRBV12-3 or TRBV12-4 and TRBJ2-5; 7 nucleotides line up with TRBD1. The length of the CDR3 is 13 residues. J was trimmed by 1 base and V by 6 bases; bases with no gene match: 2. CDR3 DNA: TGTGCCAGCAGGAGGGACAGCCAAGAGACCCAGTACTTC. It translates to CASRRDSQETQYF.

At least ten counts were recorded for this clonotype. The chain combines TRBV29-1 with TRBJ2-1; TRBD2 aligns across 9 bases. Trimming took 4 bases from V and 7 from J; bases not matched to a gene: 8. The CDR3 is 14 amino acids. Germline assignment: CDR1 SQVTM and CDR2 ANQGSEA. CDR3 nucleotide sequence: TGCAGCGTTGGGATCGCGGGGGGGCCTAATGAGCAGTTCTTC. Its translation is CSVGIAGGPNEQFF.

This rearrangement joins TRBV6-6 to TRBJ2-2, with a weak D call TRBD2 (5 bases). The CDR3 extends over 13 amino acids. Trimming cost V 5 bases and J 1 base, with 5 bases left between them. In germline, CDR1 is MNHNY, CDR2 SVGAGI (reference sequence). The CDR3 reads CASSRGNTGELFF. In DNA, the CDR3 is TGTGCCAGCAGTCGGGGGAACACCGGGGAGCTGTTTTTT.

This clonotype was recorded a few times. The chain links TRBV7-2 to TRBJ2-7; D is ambiguous. Trimming cost V 5 bases and J 3 bases, with 14 bases left between them. The CDR3 runs 14 residues. Germline-derived CDR1 and CDR2 are SGHTA and FQGNSA. As DNA, the CDR3 is TGTGCCAGCAGCCCCATGAGTCAGAACTACGAGCAGTACTTC. It yields the protein CASSPMSQNYEQYF.

This clonotype appeared many times. The DNA for the CDR3 is TGCAGTGCTACCTCTGTGCGGGGGGGCACAGATACGCAGTATTTT. Its protein product is CSATSVRGGTDTQYF. The V call is TRBV20-1, the J call TRBJ2-3, with 8 bases matching TRBD2. Looked up from germline, CDR1 is DFQATT and CDR2 is SNEGSKA (reference sequence). V gave up 4 bases and J gave up 1 base; unmatched junction bases: 7. The CDR3 has 15 amino acids.

This clonotype was seen only a few times. The rearrangement joins TRBV29-1 to TRBJ1-2; the D is unclear. V lost 5 bases, J lost 2 bases, and 9 bases lay in between. The CDR3 is 12 amino acids. The germline CDR1 and CDR2 sequences are SQVTM and ANQGSEA. CDR3 sequence reads: CSVYSINYGYTF. The CDR3 coding sequence is TGCAGCGTTTATTCGATAAACTATGGCTACACCTTC.

This clonotype came up many times. V gene TRBV27 combines with J gene TRBJ2-7; 10 bases agree with TRBD1. This CDR3 has 17 amino acids. Trimming removed 5 bases from V and 2 bases from J; junction bases left unmatched: 12. The V gene's germline CDR1 is MNHEY and CDR2 SMNVEV (reference sequence). CDR3 coding DNA: TGTGCCAGCAGTGGACAACCGGGACAGGGGCGAACCTACGAGCAGTACTTC. This gives the protein CASSGQPGQGRTYEQYF.

This clonotype was counted many times. This chain joins TRBV5-1 and TRBJ2-7; D remains unclear. Per germline, CDR1 SGHRS and CDR2 YFSETQ. This CDR3 has 13 amino acids. The V end lost 0 bases, the J end lost 3 bases, and 7 bases lay between the germline ends. The CDR3 DNA reads as TGCGCCAGCAGCTTGGGAGGCTTCTACGAGCAGTACTTC. It specifies CASSLGGFYEQYF.

This clonotype appeared a few times. V usage is TRBV7-3 and J usage is TRBJ2-3, with D unclear. Trimming left V 2 bases short and J 4 bases short, with 7 bases between. This CDR3 is 13 amino acids long. In germline, CDR1 is SGHTA, CDR2 FQGTGA. CDR3 sequence (DNA): TGTGCCAGCAGCTTAGGTAGTCCAGATACGCAGTATTTT. It specifies CASSLGSPDTQYF.

This chain joins TRBV7-2 and TRBJ1-4, with TRBD1 as a possible D gene (6 bases). V shed 5 bases and J shed 5 bases, with 15 bases lying between them. The length of the CDR3 is 15 residues. The germline gives CDR1 SGHTA, CDR2 FQGNSA. The CDR3 sequence: CASSAGQLVNEKLFF. Here the CDR3 DNA reads TGTGCCAGCAGCGCTGGACAGCTAGTAAATGAAAAACTGTTTTTT.

V and J are TRBV25-1 and TRBJ2-7; the match to TRBD1 covers 9 bases. The CDR3 has 14 amino acids. The V and J ends lost 5 bases and 5 bases, in that order; junction bases with no gene match: 7. In germline, CDR1 is MGHDK, CDR2 SYGVNS. Written as DNA, the CDR3 is TGTGCCAGCAGTTCGACAGGGGGTACCCACGAGCAGTACTTC. This translates into CASSSTGGTHEQYF.

This clonotype has ten or more counts. The chain has TRBV7-9 and TRBJ2-1; 7 bases align to TRBD1. V shed 5 bases, J shed 2 bases, and the junction held 6 bases outside the gene matches. Germline V CDR1 and CDR2: SEHNR, FQNEAQ (reference sequence). The CDR3 contains 15 residues. CDR3 sequence: CASSPTGITYNEQFF. In DNA, the CDR3 is TGTGCCAGCAGCCCGACAGGGATCACCTACAATGAGCAGTTCTTC.

This clonotype was detected many times. The J gene is TRBJ1-5, the V gene TRBV7-9; unclear D gene. There are 12 residues in the CDR3. Trimming shortened V by 3 bases and J by 4 bases, and 4 bases separated the two germline ends. The germline gives CDR1 SEHNR, CDR2 FQNEAQ (reference sequence). The CDR3 bases are TGTGCCAGCAGCTTGCAAAATCAGCCCCAGCATTTT. It specifies CASSLQNQPQHF.

This clonotype appeared many times. The rearrangement links TRBV29-1 to TRBJ2-1; D gene ambiguous. V was cut by 2 bases and J by 7 bases, with 9 bases left in between. CDR3 length: 12 amino acids. In germline, CDR1 is SQVTM, CDR2 ANQGSEA. The CDR3 region is CSVESVRNEQFF. The CDR3 DNA reads as TGCAGCGTTGAAAGTGTGAGGAATGAGCAGTTCTTC.

This clonotype was seen at least ten times. CDR3 sequence (DNA): TGTGCCAGCAGTGGCTACGGTGGCGAGGGCTACACCTTC. This encodes CASSGYGGEGYTF. The genes are TRBV25-1 and TRBJ1-2; D not certain. Germline V lookup: CDR1 MGHDK, CDR2 SYGVNS. V lost 4 bases to trimming and J lost 8 bases, with 14 bases between them. The CDR3 loop spans 13 amino acids.

There are many counts of this clonotype. The chain joins TRBV28 to TRBJ1-2, with D unresolved. The V end was cut by 6 bases, the J end by 2 bases, with 13 bases between. CDR1 is MDHEN, CDR2 SYDVKM, per germline. CDR3 length equals 14 residues. In nucleotides, the CDR3 is TGTGCCAGCAGGCGGGGTTCTTACAACTATGGCTACACCTTC. Protein: CASRRGSYNYGYTF.

The V gene is TRBV5-1, the J gene TRBJ1-1; 11 bases map to TRBD1. The CDR3 sequence is 15 residues long. Germline values: CDR1 SGHRS, CDR2 YFSETQ. V shed 7 bases and J 4 bases; nucleotides not matched to a gene: 9. The CDR3 region is CASRDRGTRGTEAFF. The CDR3 coding sequence is TGCGCCAGCCGGGACAGGGGGACCCGTGGCACTGAAGCTTTCTTT.

The chain joins TRBV7-2 to TRBJ2-7, with 9 bases that match TRBD1. The CDR3 spans 16 residues. Germline V CDR1 and CDR2: SGHTA, FQGNSA. Trimming cost V 0 bases and J 5 bases; bases outside gene matches: 8. CDR3 sequence: CASSLARTGARNEQYF. The CDR3 bases are TGTGCCAGCAGCTTAGCACGGACAGGGGCTAGGAACGAGCAGTACTTC.

The V gene is TRBV11-2, the J gene TRBJ2-1; maybe TRBD1 (5 bases). The CDR3 runs to 13 residues. Germline V gives CDR1 SGHAT, CDR2 FQNNGV. Trimming removed 5 bases from V and 10 bases from J, with 15 bases in between. This chain's CDR3 is CASSLDRFREQFF. The CDR3 DNA sequence: TGTGCCAGCAGCCTTGACAGATTTCGAGAGCAGTTCTTC.

In this sample, this clonotype turned up many times. This chain joins TRBV11-3 and TRBJ2-4, with TRBD1 matching 10 bases. From germline, CDR1 is SGHNT and CDR2 YENEEA. CDR3 length: 16 amino acids. Trimming at V came to 8 bases and at J to 0 bases, leaving 7 bases not matched to a gene. The DNA for the CDR3 is TGTGCCAGCGGGGGACAGGGGACGGGAGCCAAAAACATTCAGTACTTC. It is translated as CASGGQGTGAKNIQYF.